The following is a T cell receptor (beta chain) sequence with its context. Its specificity is not known. The sample belongs to a study of T cell responses to AZD1222 COVID-19 vaccine. Study conclusions and caveats: Seropositivity was recorded at baseline in only a handful of AZD1222 recipients. A mostly white British donor set with more females was recruited, and clonal diversity was possibly underestimated.

The table came from immunoSEQ multiplex PCR; TCRdb's copy has only in-frame clones and leaves some out. The sample shows 130,000 to 150,000 clones, 70% to 90% of them seen only once. The clonotype comes from an adult who received the MenACWY meningococcal vaccine as a control. The sequencing here drew on peripheral blood, taken 28 days after the second dose of the MenACWY control vaccine.

DNA of the CDR3: TGTGCCAGCAGCCCGGGACAGGGTGATGAAAAACTGTTTTTT. This translates into CASSPGQGDEKLFF. The J gene is TRBJ1-4, the V gene TRBV5-6; 9 positions match TRBD1. The CDR3 extends over 14 amino acids. V was clipped by 4 bases and J by 6 bases; unmatched bases: 4. Per germline, CDR1 SGHDT and CDR2 YYEEEE.